The 21 T cell receptor beta chains below all came from one sample that was sequenced in a study of response to subunit inactivated influenza vaccine. Using its own MiXCR run on the RT-PCR reads, TCRdb lists one record per CDR3 protein. The sample yields 150,000 to 200,000 distinct CDR3 sequences, around 12% seen once. These same records also appear under a second study, on T cells expressing NK-cell markers. This second report adds: For TCR beta, cDNA was produced by 5'RACE template switching with UMIs.

The sequenced sample was CD8+ T cells sorted from PBMCs, obtained about 13 days after vaccination. These receptors all come from a man aged 50-60 years who received an inactivated influenza vaccine.

This clonotype has a count of ten or more. The V gene is TRBV7-6, the J gene TRBJ2-3; 7 nucleotides agree with TRBD1. Germline V gives CDR1 SGHVS, CDR2 FNYEAQ. V gave up 4 bases and J gave up 2 bases; unmatched junction bases: 9. This CDR3 region has 16 residues. CDR3 bases: TGTGCCAGCAGCTCCTGGACAGGCCAACTCACAGATACGCAGTATTTT. It is translated as CASSSWTGQLTDTQYF.

The V call is TRBV20-1, the J call TRBJ2-7; TRBD2 aligns across 11 bases. The length of the CDR3 is 14 residues. Germline values: CDR1 DFQATT, CDR2 SNEGSKA (reference sequence). J gave up 5 bases and V 5 bases, and 8 bases lay outside the gene matches. CDR3 loop: CSAPDFSGRDEQYF. The CDR3 region has the DNA TGCAGTGCTCCTGACTTTAGCGGGAGGGACGAGCAGTACTTC.

The chain combines TRBV2 with TRBJ1-5; TRBD1 is a possible D gene (6 bases). CDR3 length equals 16 residues. Trimming pared 3 bases from V and 0 bases from J, leaving 12 bases between. From germline, CDR1 is SNHLY and CDR2 FYNNEI. CDR3 DNA: TGTGCCAGCAGTGAGTTAGGGGGGTATAGCAATCAGCCCCAGCATTTT. Protein product: CASSELGGYSNQPQHF.

The chain links TRBV19 to TRBJ2-7; D not certain. Germline lookup yields CDR1 LNHDA and CDR2 SQIVND (reference sequence). Between the trimmed V and J ends, which lost 3 bases and 4 bases, there was a span of 10 bases. The CDR3 loop spans 13 amino acids. CDR3 coding DNA: TGTGCCAGTAGTATGGGCAGCTTTTACGAGCAGTACTTC. This codes for CASSMGSFYEQYF.

The sample holds many counts of this clonotype. The V call is TRBV2, the J call TRBJ2-7, with 8 bases fitting TRBD1. The V segment lost 7 bases and the J segment 0 bases; nucleotides outside the gene matches: 8. Germline lookup yields CDR1 SNHLY and CDR2 FYNNEI. The CDR3 extends over 15 amino acids. CDR3 residues: CASTYPGQVSYEQYF. The CDR3, as DNA: TGTGCCAGCACTTACCCGGGACAGGTCTCCTACGAGCAGTACTTC.

This clonotype was seen only a few times. The rearrangement joins TRBV4-3 to TRBJ1-2; 10 bases are shared with TRBD1. The CDR3 covers 13 residues. CDR1 is LGHNA and CDR2 is YSLEER in the germline V gene. V shed 0 bases and J 13 bases; nucleotides not matched to a gene: 5. This CDR3 is CASSQERQGAVTF. CDR3 nucleotides: TGCGCCAGCAGCCAAGAGAGACAGGGGGCCGTCACCTTC.

The chain is built from TRBV28 and TRBJ2-3; D not resolved. The V end lost 5 bases, the J end lost 3 bases, and 15 bases lay between the germline ends. CDR1 and CDR2 from the germline V gene are MDHEN and SYDVKM. This CDR3 has 15 residues. Written as DNA, the CDR3 is TGTGCCAGCAGTCTCGACGTATTACTAACAGATACGCAGTATTTT. Its protein product is CASSLDVLLTDTQYF.

Ten or more counts support this clonotype. This sequence joins TRBV9 and TRBJ2-1; no reliable D call. The ends were cut back, 0 bases at V and 0 bases at J, with 7 bases in the middle. Germline CDR1 SGDLS, CDR2 YYNGEE. The CDR3 contains 15 residues. The CDR3 sequence: CASSVGRNSYNEQFF. CDR3 coding DNA: TGTGCCAGCAGCGTAGGTAGGAACTCCTACAATGAGCAGTTCTTC. The full variable domain, rest sourced from reference TRBV9 and TRBJ2-1, is DSGVTQTPKHLITATGQRVTLRCSPRSGDLSVYWYQQSLDQGLQFLIQYYNGEERAKGNILERFSAQQFPDLHSELNLSSLELGDSALYFCASSVGRNSYNEQFFGPGTRLTVL.

At least ten counts were recorded for this clonotype. The chain joins TRBV29-1 to TRBJ2-1; D could derive from TRBD1 or TRBD2 (7 bases each). The CDR3 is 14 residues long. Deletions cut 5 bases from V and 5 bases from J, with 16 bases between. CDR1 and CDR2 from the germline V gene are SQVTM and ANQGSEA. The CDR3 sequence is CSVRGGDSHNEQFF. The CDR3 DNA reads as TGCAGCGTTCGAGGGGGGGACAGTCACAATGAGCAGTTCTTC.

This clonotype was counted only a few times. The chain uses TRBV25-1 and TRBJ1-6; 8 nucleotides line up with TRBD1. Looked up from germline, CDR1 is MGHDK and CDR2 is SYGVNS. Germline trimming cut 2 bases from V and 6 bases from J; bases unmatched to any gene: 9. The CDR3 totals 17 residues. CDR3 nucleotides: TGTGCCAGCAGTGAAGTTTATTGGGACAGGCCTAATTCACCCCTCCACTTT. Translation gives CASSEVYWDRPNSPLHF.

The chain couples TRBV27 to TRBJ2-1; a possible D gene is TRBD2 (5 bases). V lost 2 bases, J lost 0 bases, and 11 bases lay in between. Germline assignment: CDR1 MNHEY and CDR2 SMNVEV (reference sequence). CDR3 length: 16 amino acids. The CDR3: CASSLISGPSYNEQFF. The CDR3 DNA is TGTGCCAGCAGTTTAATCAGCGGTCCCTCCTACAATGAGCAGTTCTTC.

This clonotype was detected a few times. The rearrangement links TRBV9 to TRBJ2-7, with D tentatively TRBD1 or TRBD2 (5 bases each). Per the germline V gene, CDR1 is SGDLS and CDR2 is YYNGEE. Trimming left V 0 bases short and J 0 bases short, with 10 bases between. The CDR3 extends over 15 amino acids. Here the CDR3 DNA reads TGTGCCAGCAGCGTAGTTGGGGACCCCTCCTACGAGCAGTACTTC. Translating gives CASSVVGDPSYEQYF.

The genes are TRBV6-1 and TRBJ1-5, with D perhaps matching TRBD1 (6 bases). The V end was cut by 8 bases, the J end by 1 base, with 21 bases between. The CDR3 spans 17 residues. Germline V gene data show CDR1 as MNHNS and CDR2 as SASEGT. The CDR3 DNA is TGTGCCAGCCAATCCCTAACAGGGTTGATGAGCAATCAGCCCCAGCATTTT. Translated: CASQSLTGLMSNQPQHF.

V usage is TRBV15 and J usage is TRBJ2-7; a possible D gene is TRBD1 (6 bases). Looked up from germline, CDR1 is LNHNV and CDR2 is YYDKDF (reference sequence). Trimming removed 5 bases from V and 2 bases from J, with 16 bases in between. The CDR3 has 15 residues. CDR3 in DNA: TGTGCCACCAGCCACCAGGGGTCACATCCCTACGAGCAGTACTTC. It yields the protein CATSHQGSHPYEQYF.

This clonotype was counted between two and nine times. V gene TRBV29-1 combines with J gene TRBJ1-1; D gene unclear. Trimming shortened V by 0 bases and J by 11 bases, and 13 bases separated the two germline ends. The CDR3 spans 12 residues. Germline V CDR1 and CDR2: SQVTM, ANQGSEA. The CDR3 DNA reads TGCAGCGTTGAAGAGTCCCCTCACGAGGCTTTCTTT. It translates to CSVEESPHEAFF.

This clonotype was detected many times. The rearrangement uses TRBV29-1 and TRBJ2-5, with a weak D call TRBD1 (5 bases). Germline V gives CDR1 SQVTM, CDR2 ANQGSEA. The CDR3 runs 14 residues. The ends were cut back, 0 bases at V and 5 bases at J, with 13 bases in the middle. The chain's CDR3 is CSVEDQAGQETQYF. The CDR3 nucleotides read TGCAGCGTTGAAGATCAAGCAGGGCAGGAGACCCAGTACTTC.

This clonotype was seen more than once but under ten times. The V call is TRBV9, the J call TRBJ1-2; tentative D call: TRBD1 (6 bases). The length of the CDR3 is 15 residues. Germline V gene lookup returns CDR1 SGDLS and CDR2 YYNGEE. Trimming took 3 bases from V and 4 from J, leaving 16 bases between them. The CDR3 coding sequence is TGTGCCAGCAGCGCGACAGGCCTGAGTGCCTATGGCTACACCTTC. It yields the protein CASSATGLSAYGYTF.

This clonotype has ten or more counts. The chain combines TRBV29-1 with TRBJ2-5; 7 nucleotides match TRBD1. CDR3 size: 14 residues. Trimming cost V 1 base and J 0 bases; bases outside gene matches: 2. From germline, CDR1 is SQVTM and CDR2 ANQGSEA. The DNA for the CDR3 is TGCAGCGTTGAAGGCAGGGGGTACCAAGAGACCCAGTACTTC. Encoded protein: CSVEGRGYQETQYF.

The chain employs TRBV9 and TRBJ2-2, with 9 bases that match TRBD1. Germline loops: CDR1 SGDLS, CDR2 YYNGEE. The CDR3 totals 16 residues. V was pared by 6 bases and J by 6 bases, with 12 bases of the junction left unmatched. The CDR3 loop reads CASTRQGDLSAGELFF. DNA for the CDR3: TGTGCCAGCACCCGACAGGGGGACCTCTCTGCCGGGGAGCTGTTTTTT.

The genes are TRBV7-2 and TRBJ1-4, with TRBD1 as a possible D gene (5 bases). This CDR3 is built from 17 residues. Germline V gene data show CDR1 as SGHTA and CDR2 as FQGNSA. Trimming left V 2 bases short and J 3 bases short, with 16 bases between. This CDR3 is CASSLTGGWIANEKLFF. Here the CDR3 DNA reads TGTGCCAGCAGCTTAACGGGGGGTTGGATTGCTAATGAAAAACTGTTTTTT. Drawing the rest from reference TRBV7-2 and TRBJ1-4, the complete variable domain is GAGVSQSPSNKVTEKGKDVELRCDPISGHTALYWYRQSLGQGLEFLIYFQGNSAPDKSGLPSDRFSAERTGGSVSTLTIQRTQQEDSAVYLCASSLTGGWIANEKLFFGSGTQLSVL.

The chain combines TRBV4-2 with TRBJ2-4, with D perhaps matching TRBD1 or TRBD2 (5 bases each). V lost 0 bases and J lost 3, with 15 bases in between. CDR3 length: 17 residues. Germline V CDR1 and CDR2: LGHNA, YNFKEQ. This chain's CDR3 is CASSQDPGPQGKNIQYF. The DNA for the CDR3 is TGTGCCAGCAGCCAAGATCCGGGGCCCCAGGGCAAAAACATTCAGTACTTC.